These 5 T cell receptor beta chains were all obtained from the same sample, sequenced in a study of T cell changes during pregnancy in multiple sclerosis. Method: immunoSEQ multiplex PCR; TCRdb's copy keeps in-frame clones and lacks some. Of around 72,000 clones listed, 75% to 95% were seen once; the top ten hold 0.4% to 0.45%. Material: CD4+ T cells from peripheral blood mononuclear cells, obtained before pregnancy. Every receptor here comes from a female donor with multiple sclerosis, enrolled in a pregnancy study.

The rearrangement uses TRBV25-1 and TRBJ2-5; the match to TRBD1 covers 7 bases. The germline V gene encodes CDR1 MGHDK and CDR2 SYGVNS. The CDR3 has 14 amino acids. V lost 6 bases, J lost 5 bases, and 9 bases stayed unmatched. The CDR3 loop is CASSTKGAGETQYF. CDR3 in DNA: TGTGCCAGCAGCACTAAGGGGGCGGGTGAGACCCAGTACTTC. Using reference TRBV25-1 and TRBJ2-5 for the parts outside the CDR3, the full variable domain is EADIYQTPRYLVIGTGKKITLECSQTMGHDKMYWYQQDPGMELHLIHYSYGVNSTEKGDLSSESTVSRIRTEHFPLTLESARPSHTSQYLCASSTKGAGETQYFGPGTRLLVL.

The chain uses TRBV5-4 and TRBJ2-1, with D possibly matching TRBD2 (6 bases). The germline CDR1 and CDR2 sequences are SGHNT and YYREEE (reference sequence). This CDR3 is built from 14 residues. Trimming removed 0 bases at V and 5 bases at J, with 9 bases between. The CDR3 loop is CASSLVAADNEQFF. CDR3 nucleotide sequence: TGTGCCAGCAGCTTGGTAGCGGCTGACAATGAGCAGTTCTTC.

J is TRBJ2-7 and V is TRBV28; possibly TRBD2 for D (7 bases). Between the trimmed V and J ends, which lost 1 base and 5 bases, there was a span of 21 bases. The CDR3 loop spans 17 amino acids. CDR1 is MDHEN and CDR2 is SYDVKM in the germline V gene. This CDR3 is CASSLSSSGAGAHEQYF. The CDR3 nucleotides read TGTGCCAGCAGTTTATCTTCTTCAGGGGCGGGAGCTCACGAGCAGTACTTC.

The rearrangement joins TRBV5-8 to TRBJ2-7; TRBD2 matches at 8 bases. Germline V gene sequence: CDR1 SGHTS, CDR2 YDEGEE. The V gene end was trimmed by 2 bases and the J gene end by 6 bases; junction bases not matched to a gene: 10. The CDR3 sequence is 15 residues long. The CDR3 here is CASSFSSGRAGEQYF. In nucleotides, the CDR3 is TGTGCCAGCAGCTTTTCTAGCGGGCGCGCAGGCGAGCAGTACTTC.

The chain links TRBV27 to TRBJ1-2; D is unclear. Looked up from germline, CDR1 is MNHEY and CDR2 is SMNVEV (reference sequence). With 1 base removed from V and 4 bases from J, the gap between germline ends came to 10 bases. The CDR3 is 14 residues long. The CDR3, as DNA: TGTGCCAGCAGTTTATTCGGTTCTTCCTATGGCTACACCTTC. This gives the protein CASSLFGSSYGYTF.